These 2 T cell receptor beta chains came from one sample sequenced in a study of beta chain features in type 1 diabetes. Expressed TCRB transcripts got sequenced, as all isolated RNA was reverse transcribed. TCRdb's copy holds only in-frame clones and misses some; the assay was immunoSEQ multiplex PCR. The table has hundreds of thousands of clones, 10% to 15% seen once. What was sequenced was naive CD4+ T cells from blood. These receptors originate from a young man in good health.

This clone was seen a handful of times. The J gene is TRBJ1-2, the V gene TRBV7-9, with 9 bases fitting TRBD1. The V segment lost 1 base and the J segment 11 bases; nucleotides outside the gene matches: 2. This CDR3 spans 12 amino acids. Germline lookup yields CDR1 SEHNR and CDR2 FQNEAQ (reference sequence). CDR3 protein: CASSLGTGVYTF. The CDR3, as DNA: TGTGCCAGCAGCTTAGGGACAGGGGTATACACCTTC.

The CDR3 spells CASSLRDRGRGETQYF. CDR3 DNA: TGTGCCAGCAGTCTCAGGGACAGGGGGAGAGGGGAGACCCAGTACTTC. This rearrangement joins TRBV6-6 to TRBJ2-5, with 11 bases identical to TRBD1. J gave up 5 bases and V 5 bases, and 10 bases lay outside the gene matches. Germline loops: CDR1 MNHNY, CDR2 SVGAGI (reference sequence). This CDR3 region has 16 residues.